This TCR beta chain was obtained from a study of cytomegalovirus exposure and HLA in healthy donors. When sampled, the donors appeared nominally healthy, though they likely had unrecorded immune exposures. Notes on the study in general: Association of a missense DCLRE1C variant with TCR beta V- and J-gene trimming was reported in a later analysis. Most sequenced TCRs were rare (though some public TCRs occurred in many donors).

Vbeta (60) and Jbeta (13) primers were used in the PCR. The protocol was immunoSEQ multiplex PCR, while the TCRdb copy is restricted to in-frame clones and leaves out a portion. The sample records around 90,000 clones, less than 80% being singletons. A note on this clone: Its specificity is unknown.

Per germline, CDR1 SGHRS and CDR2 YFSETQ. J lost 2 bases, V lost 1 base, and 0 bases had no gene match. There are 14 residues in the CDR3. This sequence originates from a woman aged 45-60 years in good health and CMV-seropositive. Sequencing was performed on PBMCs. The rearrangement links TRBV5-1 to TRBJ2-7; 10 bases line up with TRBD2. CDR3 nucleotide sequence: TGCGCCAGCAGCTTGACTAGCGGGGCCTACGAGCAGTACTTC. Its protein is CASSLTSGAYEQYF.